Following are 27 T cell receptor beta chains from one sample sequenced in a study of patients and donors after allogeneic stem cell transplantation. Via MiXCR, TCRdb re-called the RT-PCR reads, giving one row per CDR3 protein. The table has over 400,000 distinct CDR3 sequences, approximately 16% seen once. The sample was blood, either unsorted or a sorted T cell fraction (not recorded which). Receptors originate from a human donor who was either an allogeneic HSCT recipient or a stem cell or donor lymphocyte infusion donor (not recorded which). It is not recorded whose cells these are; they may come from a transplant donor.

This clonotype was seen more than once but under ten times. The V gene is TRBV18, the J gene TRBJ2-7; D is possibly TRBD1 (5 bases). The CDR3 loop spans 15 amino acids. The germline V gene has CDR1 KGHSH and CDR2 LQKENI. V lost 2 bases and J lost 1, with 12 bases in between. CDR3 protein: CASSPRPGFSYEQYF. DNA for the CDR3: TGTGCCAGCTCACCAAGGCCAGGGTTTTCCTACGAGCAGTACTTC.

This clonotype was observed a few times. This chain connects TRBV20-1 to TRBJ2-1; no clear D gene. This CDR3 region has 11 residues. Germline values: CDR1 DFQATT, CDR2 SNEGSKA (reference sequence). V gave up 1 base and J gave up 7 bases, with 5 bases separating them. CDR3 sequence reads: CSARGVNEQFF. The CDR3, as DNA: TGCAGTGCTAGAGGGGTGAATGAGCAGTTCTTC.

Only a few counts were recorded for this clonotype. The V gene is TRBV7-8, the J gene TRBJ1-1, with D hard to call. CDR1 is SGHVS, CDR2 FQNEAQ, per germline. The germline V and J ends were trimmed by 3 bases and 0 bases, with 8 bases remaining between them. The CDR3 consists of 14 residues. The CDR3 DNA reads as TGTGCCAGCAGCTTTTCAGAGTTGAACACTGAAGCTTTCTTT. Protein: CASSFSELNTEAFF.

This clonotype was detected only a few times. The chain joins TRBV3-1 to TRBJ2-1, with no clear D. The CDR3 is 15 residues long. Looked up from germline, CDR1 is LGHDT and CDR2 is YNNKEL (reference sequence). The ends were cut back, 6 bases at V and 3 bases at J, with 15 bases in the middle. In DNA, the CDR3 is TGTGCCAGCAGTCCCTCTGGCGTACTCTACAATGAGCAGTTCTTC. Protein sequence: CASSPSGVLYNEQFF.

This clonotype was seen only a few times. The genes are TRBV27 and TRBJ2-7, with 9 bases identical to TRBD1. Trimming took 4 bases from V and 7 from J; bases not matched to a gene: 11. CDR1 is MNHEY, CDR2 SMNVEV, per germline (reference sequence). CDR3 length: 15 residues. CDR3 nucleotides: TGTGCCAGCAGTTCAGCCGGGACAGGGTACTTTGAGCAGTACTTC. Amino acid sequence: CASSSAGTGYFEQYF.

J is TRBJ2-2 and V is TRBV4-3; 8 positions match TRBD1. The CDR3 contains 17 residues. V trimming: 0 bases; J trimming: 6 bases; junction bases outside the gene matches: 9. Germline V gene lookup returns CDR1 LGHNA and CDR2 YSLEER. This chain's CDR3 is CASSQDVQGALPGELFF. The CDR3, as DNA: TGCGCCAGCAGCCAAGATGTCCAGGGGGCTCTCCCCGGGGAGCTGTTTTTT.

The chain carries TRBV12-3 or TRBV12-4 and TRBJ2-1; either TRBD1 or TRBD2 may supply D (5 bases each). V gave up 4 bases and J gave up 7 bases, with 14 bases separating them. This CDR3 region has 14 residues. CDR3 sequence (DNA): TGTGCCAGCAGTTCCGGGACGACTGGGAATGAGCAGTTCTTC. Protein: CASSSGTTGNEQFF.

This clonotype was recorded a few times. The rearrangement links TRBV12-3 or TRBV12-4 to TRBJ1-2; D unclear. V lost 2 bases to trimming and J lost 10 bases, with 17 bases between them. The CDR3 runs 14 residues. This CDR3 reads CASSLRIPARAYTF. The CDR3 DNA follows: TGTGCCAGCAGTTTACGGATCCCGGCCCGAGCCTACACCTTC.

This clonotype was recorded many times. The genes are TRBV29-1 and TRBJ2-1; TRBD1 matches 7 bases. CDR3 length: 15 residues. The V segment lost 5 bases and the J segment 0 bases; nucleotides outside the gene matches: 7. The V gene's germline CDR1 is SQVTM and CDR2 ANQGSEA. In DNA form, the CDR3 reads TGCAGCGTTTCGGGACAGTCGACCTCCTACAATGAGCAGTTCTTC. Its translation is CSVSGQSTSYNEQFF.

In its sample, this clonotype was seen a few times. The DNA for the CDR3 is TGTGCCAGTAGTACCCAGGGCGCCGATTCACCCCTCCACTTT. Protein product: CASSTQGADSPLHF. The chain employs TRBV19 and TRBJ1-6, with D tentatively TRBD1 (5 bases). The CDR3 length is 14 residues. Trimming stripped 4 bases from V and 8 bases from J, with 12 bases between. Germline V gives CDR1 LNHDA, CDR2 SQIVND (reference sequence).

This clonotype came up a few times. Since a much larger clone is just one base distant, this may be a read error. This chain links TRBV12-3 or TRBV12-4 with TRBJ2-1; 8 bases match TRBD2. Trimming at V came to 4 bases and at J to 5 bases, leaving 4 bases not matched to a gene. This CDR3 contains 14 residues. The CDR3 DNA reads as TGTGCCAGCAGTTACGGACTAGCCCACAATGAGCAGTTCTTC. Translation gives CASSYGLAHNEQFF.

This clonotype has a handful of counts. In DNA form, the CDR3 reads TGTGCCAGCAGTTACGACGGGACAAGTTATGGCTACACCTTC. Amino acid sequence: CASSYDGTSYGYTF. This chain connects TRBV6-5 to TRBJ1-2; possible D gene TRBD1, 6 bases. CDR3 size: 14 residues. V was trimmed by 2 bases and J by 5 bases, leaving 12 bases between them. Germline V gene sequence: CDR1 MNHEY, CDR2 SVGAGI.

This clonotype has more than one count but fewer than ten. The chain links TRBV29-1 to TRBJ1-5; TRBD1 agrees at 8 bases. Germline CDR1 is SQVTM and CDR2 is ANQGSEA. V trimming: 6 bases; J trimming: 3 bases; junction bases outside the gene matches: 4. CDR3 length equals 13 residues. The chain's CDR3 is CSVRTGINQPQHF. DNA of the CDR3: TGCAGCGTCCGGACAGGGATCAATCAGCCCCAGCATTTT.

Here the CDR3 reads CASRPTGDLFYGYTF. CDR3 nucleotide sequence: TGTGCCAGCAGGCCGACAGGGGACCTTTTCTATGGCTACACCTTC. This chain connects TRBV12-3 or TRBV12-4 to TRBJ1-2, with TRBD1 identical over 8 bases. J gave up 4 bases and V 6 bases, and 10 bases lay outside the gene matches. The CDR3 consists of 15 residues.

This sequence joins TRBV20-1 and TRBJ1-4; D remains unclear. The CDR3 consists of 15 residues. CDR1 is DFQATT, CDR2 SNEGSKA, per germline (reference sequence). The V gene lost 0 bases and the J gene lost 0 bases, with 8 bases spanning the gap. The CDR3 spells CSARDQEATNEKLFF. CDR3 DNA sequence: TGCAGTGCTAGAGATCAAGAGGCAACTAATGAAAAACTGTTTTTT.

This clonotype showed up just a few times. The chain carries TRBV20-1 and TRBJ2-7; D is unclear. The CDR3 consists of 11 residues. The V and J ends lost 3 bases and 4 bases respectively, with 7 bases between them. Per the germline V gene, CDR1 is DFQATT and CDR2 is SNEGSKA (reference sequence). This CDR3 reads CSARTIYEQYF. The CDR3 DNA reads TGCAGTGCTAGGACCATTTACGAGCAGTACTTC.

This clonotype was recorded at least ten times. This chain uses TRBV12-3 or TRBV12-4 with TRBJ1-2; D unresolved. Trimming removed 3 bases from V and 0 bases from J, with 11 bases in between. The CDR3 consists of 15 residues. The CDR3 reads CASSFGEAPNYGYTF. The CDR3 DNA reads as TGTGCCAGCAGTTTTGGGGAGGCCCCTAACTATGGCTACACCTTC.

This clonotype was counted a few times. The DNA of the CDR3 is TGCAGTGCGCAGCTCGGTGGTCTCTATGGCTACACCTTC. Protein: CSAQLGGLYGYTF. This chain links TRBV20-1 with TRBJ1-2; D is ambiguous. The V gene's germline CDR1 is DFQATT and CDR2 SNEGSKA (reference sequence). Trimming stripped 6 bases from V and 4 bases from J, with 15 bases between. The CDR3 contains 13 residues.

This clonotype was seen a handful of times. This chain uses TRBV6-5 with TRBJ2-7; D uncertain. The CDR3 runs 14 residues. Germline loops: CDR1 MNHEY, CDR2 SVGAGI. The V gene lost 0 bases and the J gene lost 1 base, with 7 bases spanning the gap. In nucleotides, the CDR3 is TGTGCCAGCAGTTACTCGGACCGATCCTACGAGCAGTACTTC. This gives the protein CASSYSDRSYEQYF.

This clonotype showed up many times. The chain couples TRBV5-1 to TRBJ1-2; no clear D. The CDR3 is made up of 13 amino acids. V lost 0 bases, J lost 3 bases, and 6 bases lay in between. Germline-derived CDR1 and CDR2 are SGHRS and YFSETQ. The CDR3 nucleotides read TGCGCCAGCAGCTTGGAGCAGGACTATGGCTACACCTTC. This translates into CASSLEQDYGYTF.

The table lists this clonotype with a few counts. This chain uses TRBV7-9 with TRBJ1-3; TRBD1 agrees at 7 bases. J was trimmed by 2 bases and V by 3 bases; bases with no gene match: 7. The CDR3 extends over 16 amino acids. Germline V CDR1 and CDR2: SEHNR, FQNEAQ (reference sequence). The CDR3 protein is CASSFSTGFAGNTIYF. CDR3 coding DNA: TGTGCCAGCAGCTTTTCGACAGGGTTCGCTGGAAACACCATATATTTT. The full variable domain, its missing parts supplied by reference TRBV7-9 and TRBJ1-3, is DTGVSQNPRHKITKRGQNVTFRCDPISEHNRLYWYRQTLGQGPEFLTYFQNEAQLEKSRLLSDRFSAERPKGSFSTLEIQRTEQGDSAMYLCASSFSTGFAGNTIYFGEGSWLTVV.

This sequence joins TRBV4-3 and TRBJ1-1, with D possibly being TRBD1 (6 bases). The V and J ends lost 3 bases and 1 base respectively, with 12 bases between them. CDR3 length equals 15 residues. CDR1 and CDR2 (germline): LGHNA, YSLEER. The CDR3 coding sequence is TGCGCCAGCAGCCAGATGGACAGCGAGAACACTGAAGCTTTCTTT. Protein product: CASSQMDSENTEAFF.

This clonotype was detected only once. V and J are TRBV5-1 and TRBJ1-1; D gene unclear. The germline V and J ends were trimmed by 0 bases and 0 bases, with 12 bases remaining between them. The CDR3 length is 16 residues. CDR1 and CDR2 (germline): SGHRS, YFSETQ. DNA for the CDR3: TGCGCCAGCAGCTTGGTGACAAGGAGCATGAACACTGAAGCTTTCTTT. Amino acids: CASSLVTRSMNTEAFF.

The chain employs TRBV4-1 and TRBJ1-4, with TRBD1 identical over 7 bases. The CDR3 is 13 residues long. The J segment lost 7 bases and the V segment lost 7 bases, leaving 6 bases of the junction unmatched. Germline V gene sequence: CDR1 MGHRA, CDR2 YSYEKL. The CDR3 loop is CASNRDSREKLFF. CDR3 nucleotide sequence: TGCGCCAGCAACCGGGACAGCCGTGAAAAACTGTTTTTT.

In this sample, this clonotype turned up a few times. The chain carries TRBV2 and TRBJ2-1; 12 bases agree with TRBD2. The CDR3 is made up of 15 amino acids. Per germline, CDR1 SNHLY and CDR2 FYNNEI. Trimming at V came to 5 bases and at J to 7 bases, leaving 6 bases not matched to a gene. The chain's CDR3 is CASSKTSGGWNEQFF. CDR3 DNA sequence: TGTGCCAGCAGTAAGACTAGCGGGGGATGGAATGAGCAGTTCTTC.

The chain links TRBV4-3 to TRBJ2-1; a possible D gene is TRBD2 (6 bases). V shed 0 bases and J shed 3 bases, with 15 bases lying between them. The germline V gene has CDR1 LGHNA and CDR2 YSLEER. The CDR3 runs 17 residues. CDR3 protein: CASSQDLGTLGYNEQFF. Written as DNA, the CDR3 is TGCGCCAGCAGCCAAGATCTCGGGACTTTGGGCTACAATGAGCAGTTCTTC.

This clonotype was found a few times. V gene TRBV27 combines with J gene TRBJ2-1; D uncertain. V dropped 3 bases and J dropped 5 bases, with 11 bases sitting between them. This CDR3 is 14 amino acids long. Per germline, CDR1 MNHEY and CDR2 SMNVEV (reference sequence). The CDR3 protein is CASSFLTSNNEQFF. As DNA, the CDR3 is TGTGCCAGCAGTTTTCTGACCAGCAACAATGAGCAGTTCTTC.